This T cell receptor (beta chain) was retrieved from a study of cytomegalovirus exposure and HLA in healthy donors. Study background: A preliminary data release comprised 80 million or so unique TCRs obtained from HLA-typed donors.

Germline CDR1 reads SNHLY; CDR2 reads FYNNEI. The V segment lost 3 bases and the J segment 5 bases; nucleotides outside the gene matches: 13. CDR3 length: 17 residues. 13 Jbeta primers and 60 Vbeta primers were used for the PCR. Sequencing was performed with immunoSEQ multiplex PCR; in TCRdb, only in-frame clones are kept and a portion is missing. Listed are 200,000 to 250,000 clones; around 0.95% falls within the top ten. The V call is TRBV2, the J call TRBJ2-5; 9 nucleotides line up with TRBD2. Specimen: PBMCs. The sequence was obtained from a woman younger than 45 in good health and CMV-seropositive. This CDR3 reads CASSDRAGGPSSETQYF. As DNA, the CDR3 is TGTGCCAGCAGTGATAGGGCGGGGGGGCCGTCAAGTGAGACCCAGTACTTC.